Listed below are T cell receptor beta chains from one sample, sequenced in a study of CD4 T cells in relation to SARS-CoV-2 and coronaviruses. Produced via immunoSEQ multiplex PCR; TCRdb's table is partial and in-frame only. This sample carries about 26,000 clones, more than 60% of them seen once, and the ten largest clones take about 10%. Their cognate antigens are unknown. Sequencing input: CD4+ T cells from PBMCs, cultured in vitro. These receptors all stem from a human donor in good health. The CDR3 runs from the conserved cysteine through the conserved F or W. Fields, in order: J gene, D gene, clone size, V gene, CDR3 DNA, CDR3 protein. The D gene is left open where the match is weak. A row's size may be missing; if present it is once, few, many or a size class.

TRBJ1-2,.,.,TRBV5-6,TGTGCCAGCAGCTTGGAGCGGGTTCTTGGCTACACCTTC,CASSLERVLGYTF
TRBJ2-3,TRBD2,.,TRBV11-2,TGTGCCAGCAGCTTTAATAGCGGGGGGACAGATACGCAGTATTTT,CASSFNSGGTDTQYF
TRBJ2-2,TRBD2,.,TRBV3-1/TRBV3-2,TGTGCCAGCAGCCAAGACGCACTAGCGGGGGGGCTAAATGTCGGGGAGCTGTTTTTT,CASSQDALAGGLNVGELFF
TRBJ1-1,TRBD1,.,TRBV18,TGTGCCAGCTCACTCAATCCGACAGGGCTGGGGAGCACTGAAGCTTTCTTT,CASSLNPTGLGSTEAFF
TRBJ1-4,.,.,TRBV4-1,TGCGCCAGCAGACTTAACAGGGAAGAAGGAGATGAAAAACTGTTTTTT,CASRLNREEGDEKLFF
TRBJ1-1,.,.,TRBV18,TGTGCCAGCTTACCCGGGACACTGAACACTGAAGCTTTCTTT,CASLPGTLNTEAFF
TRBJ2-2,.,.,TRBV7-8,TGTGCCAGCAGCTTAGGCGGGGGCAGCACCGGGGAGCTGTTTTTT,CASSLGGGSTGELFF
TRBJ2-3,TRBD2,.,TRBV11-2,TGTGCCAGCAGCCCCGGGGGGGGAGGAGGGTTGACGCAGTATTTT,CASSPGGGGGLTQYF
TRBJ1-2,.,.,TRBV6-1,TGTGCCAGCAGCACCGGTTTAGGCTACACCTTC,CASSTGLGYTF
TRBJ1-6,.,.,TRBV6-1,TGTGCCAGCAGTGAAGTCAGGCGGGGCTCCTGGGACTCCTATAATTCACCCCTCCACTTT,CASSEVRRGSWDSYNSPLHF
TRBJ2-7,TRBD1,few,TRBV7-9,TGTGCCAGCAGCGGAGGGGGACAGGGGGCCACCTACGAGCAGTACTTC,CASSGGGQGATYEQYF
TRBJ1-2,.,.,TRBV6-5,TGTGCCAGCAGCTACGCGGGGAGATCCTACACCTTC,CASSYAGRSYTF
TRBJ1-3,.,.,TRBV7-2,TGTGCCAGCAGCTTATGGTCCACACTTGGAAACACCATATATTTT,CASSLWSTLGNTIYF
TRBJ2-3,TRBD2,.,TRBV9,TGTGCCAGCAGCCCTCGGGGAGGGGCGGACACAGATACGCAGTATTTT,CASSPRGGADTDTQYF
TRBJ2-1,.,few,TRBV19,TGTGCCAGTAGTATGAGGGCAGACAATGAGCAGTTCTTC,CASSMRADNEQFF
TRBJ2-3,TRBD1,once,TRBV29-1,TGCAGCGTCCGTACCGGGACAGGGGGCAGTCAGAAGGGCACAGATACGCAGTATTTT,CSVRTGTGGSQKGTDTQYF
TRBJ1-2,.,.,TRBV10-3,TGTGCCACCGCGGCCTCCGTCATGGGTGGCTACACCTTC,CATAASVMGGYTF
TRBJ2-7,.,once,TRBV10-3,TGTGCCAGCCTGCTAGGAGTGGGCTTGCCTCGCTCCTACGAGCAGTACTTC,CASLLGVGLPRSYEQYF
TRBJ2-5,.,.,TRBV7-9,TGTGCCAGCAGCCTGGTGGACAGAGAGACCCAGTACTTC,CASSLVDRETQYF
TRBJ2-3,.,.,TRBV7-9,TGTGCCAGCAGCTTTGGTGGGAGCAGACATTTT,CASSFGGSRHF
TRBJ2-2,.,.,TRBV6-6,TGTGCCAGCAGCCCCGGGACATTTATTTTGGGCGGGGAGCTGTTTTTT,CASSPGTFILGGELFF
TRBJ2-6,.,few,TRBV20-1,TGCAGCGCCTCTGTTGCCAACGTCCTGACTTTC,CSASVANVLTF
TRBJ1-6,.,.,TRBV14,TGTGCCAGCAGCCACCGGAGTTCACCCCTCCACTTT,CASSHRSSPLHF
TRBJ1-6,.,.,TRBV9,TGTGCCAGCAGCGTAGGGGGTTCCCCCAATTCACCCCTCCACTTT,CASSVGGSPNSPLHF